The clone carrying this TCR beta chain was recorded a few times. TCRdb re-called the PCR reads through MiXCR, storing one row per CDR3 protein. The table shows around 1,400 distinct CDR3 sequences, with about 41% occurring only once. This sample is drawn from a study of immune characterization of retroperitoneal liposarcoma. The CDR3 has 16 amino acids. The germline V gene encodes CDR1 MNHNS and CDR2 SASEGT. Germline trimming cut 5 bases from V and 10 bases from J; bases unmatched to any gene: 16. The sample comprised tumor tissue. The rearrangement links TRBV6-1 to TRBJ2-1, with TRBD1 matching over 8 bases. This TCR derives from a male donor with retroperitoneal liposarcoma. The CDR3 DNA reads as TGTGCCAGCAGTCCCCGGACAGGGTTTAGCTCCTACGAGCAGTTCTTC. Amino acid sequence: CASSPRTGFSSYEQFF.